The 8 T cell receptor beta chains below come from one sample, sequenced in a study of cytomegalovirus exposure and HLA in healthy donors. 60 Vbeta and 13 Jbeta primers were used in PCR. Data came from immunoSEQ multiplex PCR; TCRdb stores just in-frame clones and leaves some out. The sample consists of 200,000 to 300,000 clones, more than 75% of them appearing once. Specimen: PBMCs. The origin of the receptors is a woman aged 40 to 49 in good health and CMV-seropositive.

This clone has more than one count but fewer than ten. The V and J genes are TRBV7-2 and TRBJ2-3, with TRBD1 as a possible D gene (6 bases). V shed 5 bases and J shed 0 bases, with 12 bases lying between them. This CDR3 is built from 15 residues. The germline V gene has CDR1 SGHTA and CDR2 FQGNSA. CDR3 nucleotides: TGTGCCAGCAGCCCCCAAGGACAGAGCACAGATACGCAGTATTTT. Amino acids: CASSPQGQSTDTQYF.

CDR3 sequence reads: CASSQGAGGYTF. The CDR3 DNA sequence: TGTGCCAGCAGCCAGGGGGCAGGTGGCTACACCTTC. The J gene is TRBJ1-2, the V gene TRBV6-4, with TRBD1 matching over 8 bases. The CDR3 extends over 12 amino acids. Germline CDR1 and CDR2: MRHNA and SNTAGT. V shed 6 bases and J 7 bases; nucleotides not matched to a gene: 4.

In its sample, this clone was seen once. V and J are TRBV5-6 and TRBJ1-1; 7 nucleotides line up with TRBD1. Germline lookup yields CDR1 SGHDT and CDR2 YYEEEE. There are 14 residues in the CDR3. Unmatched junction bases numbered 5, after V lost 2 bases and J lost 4 bases. CDR3 nucleotides: TGTGCCAGCAGCTTTTCAGGGGGGAGCACTGAAGCTTTCTTT. Translation gives CASSFSGGSTEAFF.

This sequence joins TRBV2 and TRBJ1-3; the match to TRBD1 covers 8 bases. The germline gives CDR1 SNHLY, CDR2 FYNNEI. This CDR3 spans 15 amino acids. V dropped 7 bases and J dropped 4; count of bases not matched to a gene: 9. This CDR3 is CASIPGRGLGNTIYF. The CDR3 nucleotides are TGTGCCAGCATTCCGGGCAGGGGGCTGGGAAACACCATATATTTT.

V gene TRBV21-1 combines with J gene TRBJ2-7; the table's D call, TRBD1, has no DNA check behind it. TRBV21-1 is labeled a pseudogene. The CDR3 loop spans 15 amino acids. CDR3 region: CASSPGQGHLDEQYF. CDR3 DNA: TGTGCCAGCAGCCCGGGACAGGGGCATCTCGACGAGCAGTACTTC.

The table lists this clone with a few counts. The chain joins TRBV5-6 to TRBJ2-1; D perhaps matches TRBD2 (6 bases). The V and J ends lost 3 bases and 6 bases respectively, with 19 bases between them. Germline V gene data show CDR1 as SGHDT and CDR2 as YYEEEE. The CDR3 has 16 amino acids. The CDR3 DNA reads TGTGCCAGCAGCTCGCTGACGGGGGATAGCCTCAATGAGCAGTTCTTC. Translation gives CASSSLTGDSLNEQFF.

Note on this clone: The same CDR3 is also encoded by other DNA sequences in this sample. This CDR3 reads CASSYRGNTEAFF. CDR3 in DNA: TGTGCCAGCAGCTACAGGGGAAACACTGAAGCTTTCTTT. V and J are TRBV6-5 and TRBJ1-1; the match to TRBD1 covers 7 bases. The germline V gene has CDR1 MNHEY and CDR2 SVGAGI. The CDR3 length is 13 residues. The junction had 3 bases not matched to a gene; V was cut back by 6 bases and J by 2 bases.

The count of this clone is one. The chain has TRBV9 and TRBJ2-3; possibly TRBD2 for D (6 bases). Deletions cut 4 bases from V and 3 bases from J, with 21 bases between. CDR1 is SGDLS, CDR2 YYNGEE, per germline. The length of the CDR3 is 17 residues. The CDR3: CASSPHFVPGGTDTQYF. In DNA form, the CDR3 reads TGTGCCAGCAGCCCCCATTTTGTCCCCGGGGGTACAGATACGCAGTATTTT. Combining the CDR3 with reference TRBV9 and TRBJ2-3 gives the whole variable domain DSGVTQTPKHLITATGQRVTLRCSPRSGDLSVYWYQQSLDQGLQFLIQYYNGEERAKGNILERFSAQQFPDLHSELNLSSLELGDSALYFCASSPHFVPGGTDTQYFGPGTRLTVL.